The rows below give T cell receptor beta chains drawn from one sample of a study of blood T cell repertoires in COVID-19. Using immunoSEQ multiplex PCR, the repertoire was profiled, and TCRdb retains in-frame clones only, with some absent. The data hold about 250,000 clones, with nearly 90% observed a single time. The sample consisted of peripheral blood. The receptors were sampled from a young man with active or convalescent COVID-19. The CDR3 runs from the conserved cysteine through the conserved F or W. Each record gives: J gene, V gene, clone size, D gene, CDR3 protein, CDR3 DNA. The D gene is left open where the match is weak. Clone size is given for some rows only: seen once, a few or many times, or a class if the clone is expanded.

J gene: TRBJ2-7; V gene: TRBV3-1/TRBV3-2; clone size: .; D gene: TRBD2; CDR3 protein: CASSRNLGLAGGSYEQYF; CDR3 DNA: TGTGCCAGCAGCCGCAACCTGGGACTAGCGGGAGGGTCCTACGAGCAGTACTTC
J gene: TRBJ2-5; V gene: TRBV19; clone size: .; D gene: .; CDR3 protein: CASSDGLQETQYF; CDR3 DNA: TGTGCCAGTTCCGACGGACTCCAAGAGACCCAGTACTTC
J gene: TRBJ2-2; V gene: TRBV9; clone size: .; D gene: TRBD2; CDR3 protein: CASSGAGGPRTGELFF; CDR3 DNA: TGTGCCAGCAGCGGAGCGGGAGGGCCGCGAACCGGGGAGCTGTTTTTT
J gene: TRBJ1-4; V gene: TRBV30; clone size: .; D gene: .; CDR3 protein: CAFHPPPATNEKLFF; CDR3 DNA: TGTGCCTTCCACCCCCCCCCGGCAACTAATGAAAAACTGTTTTTT
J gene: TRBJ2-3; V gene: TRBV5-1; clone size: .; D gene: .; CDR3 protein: CASSWGRTDTQYF; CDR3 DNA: TGCGCCAGCAGTTGGGGGCGCACAGATACGCAGTATTTT
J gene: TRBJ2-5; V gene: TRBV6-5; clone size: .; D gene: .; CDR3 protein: CASSYPGEAQYF; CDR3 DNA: TGTGCCAGCAGTTATCCCGGGGAGGCCCAGTACTTC
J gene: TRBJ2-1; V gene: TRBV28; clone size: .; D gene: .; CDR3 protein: CASSFIDRAYNEQFF; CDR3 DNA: TGTGCCAGCAGTTTTATTGACCGGGCCTACAATGAGCAGTTCTTC
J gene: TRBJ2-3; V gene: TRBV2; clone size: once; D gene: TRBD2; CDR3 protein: CASSVRIAGNTQYF; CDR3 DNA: TGTGCCAGCAGTGTGCGAATAGCGGGGAATACGCAGTATTTT
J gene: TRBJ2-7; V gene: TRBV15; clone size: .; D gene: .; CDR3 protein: CATSTRVGVAYEQYF; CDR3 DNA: TGTGCCACCAGCACCCGTGTCGGGGTCGCCTACGAGCAGTACTTC
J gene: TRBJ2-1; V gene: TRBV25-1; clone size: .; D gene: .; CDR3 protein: CASSEIGLASIDEQFF; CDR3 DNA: TGTGCCAGCAGTGAAATTGGGCTAGCGTCTATCGATGAGCAGTTCTTC
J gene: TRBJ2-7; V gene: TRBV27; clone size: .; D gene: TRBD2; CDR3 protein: CASSSSGRAGYEQYF; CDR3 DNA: TGTGCCAGCAGTAGTAGCGGGAGGGCCGGGTACGAGCAGTACTTC
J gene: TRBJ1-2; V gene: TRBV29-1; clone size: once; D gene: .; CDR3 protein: CSVERGGYGYTF; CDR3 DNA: TGCAGCGTTGAAAGGGGGGGCTATGGCTACACCTTC
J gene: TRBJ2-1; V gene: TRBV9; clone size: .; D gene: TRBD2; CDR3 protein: CASSRGGTSAYNEQFF; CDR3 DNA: TGTGCCAGCAGCCGAGGCGGGACTAGCGCCTACAATGAGCAGTTCTTC
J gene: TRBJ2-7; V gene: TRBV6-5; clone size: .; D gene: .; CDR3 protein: CASSYERADYEQYF; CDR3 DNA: TGTGCCAGCAGTTACGAGCGGGCGGACTACGAGCAGTACTTC
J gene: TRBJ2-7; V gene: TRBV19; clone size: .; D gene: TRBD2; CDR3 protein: CASSPASGRSYEQYF; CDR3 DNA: TGTGCCAGTAGTCCCGCTAGCGGTCGCTCCTACGAGCAGTACTTC
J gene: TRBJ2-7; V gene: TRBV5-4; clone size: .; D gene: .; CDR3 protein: CASSFPGNEQYF; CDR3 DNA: TGTGCCAGCAGCTTCCCCGGGAACGAGCAGTACTTC
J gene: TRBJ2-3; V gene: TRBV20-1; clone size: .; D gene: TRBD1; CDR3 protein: CSASEGAPGDTQYF; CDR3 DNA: TGCAGTGCTAGTGAGGGGGCCCCGGGGGATACGCAGTATTTT
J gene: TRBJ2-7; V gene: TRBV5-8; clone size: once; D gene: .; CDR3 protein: CASSYDIQGYEQYF; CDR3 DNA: TGTGCCAGCAGCTACGACATCCAGGGGTACGAGCAGTACTTC
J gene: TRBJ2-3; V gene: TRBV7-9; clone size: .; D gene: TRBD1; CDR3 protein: CASSLADRKKYTQYF; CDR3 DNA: TGTGCCAGCAGCTTGGCGGACAGGAAGAAATATACGCAGTATTTT
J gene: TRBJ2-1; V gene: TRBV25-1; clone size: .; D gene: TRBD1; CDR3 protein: CASSFWDSEGNEQFF; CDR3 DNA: TGTGCCAGCAGTTTTTGGGACAGCGAGGGGAATGAGCAGTTCTTC
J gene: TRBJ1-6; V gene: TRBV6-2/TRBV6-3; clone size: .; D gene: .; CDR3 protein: CASSYSGAGNSPLHF; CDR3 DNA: TGTGCCAGCAGTTACTCGGGGGCCGGCAATTCACCCCTCCACTTT
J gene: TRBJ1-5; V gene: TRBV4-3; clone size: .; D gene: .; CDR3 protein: CASSQDLSGYQPQHF; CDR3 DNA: TGCGCCAGCAGCCAAGATCTCTCGGGGTATCAGCCCCAGCATTTT
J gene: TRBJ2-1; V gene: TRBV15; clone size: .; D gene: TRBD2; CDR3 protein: CATSTLGAGGTNEQFF; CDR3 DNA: TGTGCCACCAGCACCTTGGGAGCGGGAGGGACCAATGAGCAGTTCTTC
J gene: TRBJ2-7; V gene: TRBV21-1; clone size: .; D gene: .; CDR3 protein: CASSSQGQSGEQYF; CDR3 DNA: TGTGCCAGCAGCTCACAAGGACAGAGTGGAGAGCAGTACTTC
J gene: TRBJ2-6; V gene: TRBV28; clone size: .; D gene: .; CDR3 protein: CAGGSGANVLTF; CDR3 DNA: TGTGCCGGAGGGTCCGGGGCCAACGTCCTGACTTTC
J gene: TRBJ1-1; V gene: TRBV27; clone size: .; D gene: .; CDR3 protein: CASSLSRLASTEAFF; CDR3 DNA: TGTGCCAGCAGTTTATCCCGACTGGCGAGCACTGAAGCTTTCTTT
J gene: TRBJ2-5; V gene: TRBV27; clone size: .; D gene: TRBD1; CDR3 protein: CASSLVWDSHQETQYF; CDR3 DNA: TGTGCCAGCAGTTTAGTTTGGGACAGCCACCAAGAGACCCAGTACTTC
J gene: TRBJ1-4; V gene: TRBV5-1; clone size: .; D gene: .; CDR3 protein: CASSFGQGSEKLFF; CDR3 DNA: TGCGCCAGCAGCTTCGGCCAGGGAAGCGAAAAACTGTTTTTT
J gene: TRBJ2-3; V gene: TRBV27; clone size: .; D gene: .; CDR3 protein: CASSLTSGTQYF; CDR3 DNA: TGTGCCAGCAGTCTCACTAGTGGTACGCAGTATTTT
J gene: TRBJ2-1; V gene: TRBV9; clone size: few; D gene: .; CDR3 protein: CASSIIAVPYNEQFF; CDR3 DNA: TGTGCCAGCAGTATAATAGCTGTTCCCTACAATGAGCAGTTCTTC
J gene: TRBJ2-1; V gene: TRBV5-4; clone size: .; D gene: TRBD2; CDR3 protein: CAIERGLAGDEQFF; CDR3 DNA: TGTGCCATCGAACGTGGACTAGCGGGGGATGAGCAGTTCTTC
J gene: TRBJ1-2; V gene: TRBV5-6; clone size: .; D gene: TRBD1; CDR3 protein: CASSPQGNYGYTF; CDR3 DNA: TGTGCCAGCAGCCCACAGGGGAACTATGGCTACACCTTC
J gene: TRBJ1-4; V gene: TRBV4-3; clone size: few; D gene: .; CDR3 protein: CASSHREGTNEKLFF; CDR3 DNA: TGCGCCAGCAGCCACCGCGAGGGCACTAATGAAAAACTGTTTTTT
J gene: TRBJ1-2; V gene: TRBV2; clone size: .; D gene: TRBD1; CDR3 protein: CASSVKGTGPDGYTF; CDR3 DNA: TGTGCCAGCAGTGTAAAAGGGACAGGGCCCGATGGCTACACCTTC
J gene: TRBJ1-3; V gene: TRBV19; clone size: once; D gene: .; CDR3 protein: CASRHSTLGGSSGNTIYF; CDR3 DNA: TGTGCCAGTAGACACAGCACGCTCGGGGGAAGCTCTGGAAACACCATATATTTT
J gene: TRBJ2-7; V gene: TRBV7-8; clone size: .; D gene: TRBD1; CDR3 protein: CASSFPGTGGEQYF; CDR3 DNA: TGTGCCAGCAGCTTCCCCGGGACAGGGGGGGAGCAGTACTTC
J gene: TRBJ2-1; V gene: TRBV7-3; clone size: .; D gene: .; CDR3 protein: CASSRLAASSYNEQFF; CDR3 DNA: TGTGCCAGCAGTCGTCTAGCTGCCAGCTCCTACAATGAGCAGTTCTTC
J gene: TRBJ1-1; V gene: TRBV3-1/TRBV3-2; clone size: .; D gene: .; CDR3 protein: CASSHSQGEAFF; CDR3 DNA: TGTGCCAGCAGCCATTCGCAGGGCGAAGCTTTCTTT
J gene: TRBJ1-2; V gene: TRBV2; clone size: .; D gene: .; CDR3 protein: CASSPVTWEVSYTF; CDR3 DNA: TGTGCCAGCAGTCCTGTGACGTGGGAGGTTAGCTACACCTTC
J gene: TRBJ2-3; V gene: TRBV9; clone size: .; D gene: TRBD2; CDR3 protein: CASSVGLAGTDTQYF; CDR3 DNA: TGTGCCAGCAGCGTGGGACTAGCGGGCACAGATACGCAGTATTTT
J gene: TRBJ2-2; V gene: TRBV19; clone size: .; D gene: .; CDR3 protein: CASNSPGVFIPGELFF; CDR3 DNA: TGTGCCAGTAATTCTCCCGGGGTCTTTATCCCCGGGGAGCTGTTTTTT
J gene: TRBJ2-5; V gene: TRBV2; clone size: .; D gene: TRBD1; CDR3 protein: CASRTGLETQYF; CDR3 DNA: TGTGCCAGCAGGACAGGGTTGGAGACCCAGTACTTC
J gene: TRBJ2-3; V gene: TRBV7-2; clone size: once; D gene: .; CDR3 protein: CASSLWFGGPSTDTQYF; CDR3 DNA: TGTGCCAGCAGCTTATGGTTCGGCGGGCCGAGCACAGATACGCAGTATTTT
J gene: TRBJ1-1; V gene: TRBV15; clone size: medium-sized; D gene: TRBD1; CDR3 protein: CATSRKQGGGTEAFF; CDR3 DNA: TGTGCCACCAGCAGAAAACAGGGGGGTGGCACTGAAGCTTTCTTT
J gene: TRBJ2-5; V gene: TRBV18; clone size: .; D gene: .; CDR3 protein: CASSPPPGERWETQYF; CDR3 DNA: TGTGCCAGCTCACCACCGCCGGGGGAGAGGTGGGAGACCCAGTACTTC
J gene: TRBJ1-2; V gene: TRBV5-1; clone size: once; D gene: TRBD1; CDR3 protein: CASSLRQGENYGYTF; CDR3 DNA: TGCGCCAGCAGCTTAAGACAGGGAGAAAACTATGGCTACACCTTC
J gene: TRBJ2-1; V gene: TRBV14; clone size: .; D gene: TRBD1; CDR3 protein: CASSQGGPQGNYYNEQFF; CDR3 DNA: TGTGCCAGCAGCCAAGGGGGGCCACAGGGGAATTACTACAATGAGCAGTTCTTC
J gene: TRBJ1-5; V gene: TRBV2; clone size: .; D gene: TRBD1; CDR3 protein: CASRGDSNQPQHF; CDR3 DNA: TGTGCCAGCAGGGGGGACAGTAATCAGCCCCAGCATTTT
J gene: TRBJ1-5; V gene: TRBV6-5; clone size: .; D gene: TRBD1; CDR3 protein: CASSQTGAAQPQHF; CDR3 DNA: TGTGCCAGCAGCCAGACAGGGGCAGCCCAGCCCCAGCATTTT
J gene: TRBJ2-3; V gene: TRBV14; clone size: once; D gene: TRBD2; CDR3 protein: CASSRQSGGSTDTQYF; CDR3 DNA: TGTGCCAGCAGCCGTCAAAGCGGGGGCTCCACAGATACGCAGTATTTT
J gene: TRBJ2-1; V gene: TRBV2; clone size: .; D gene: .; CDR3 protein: CASSDETDPYNEQFF; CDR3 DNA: TGTGCCAGCAGTGATGAGACAGACCCCTACAATGAGCAGTTCTTC
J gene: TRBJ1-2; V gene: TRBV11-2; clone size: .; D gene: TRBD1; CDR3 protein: CASSPQRQGGIGGYTF; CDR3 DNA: TGTGCCAGCAGCCCCCAAAGACAGGGAGGAATAGGTGGCTACACCTTC
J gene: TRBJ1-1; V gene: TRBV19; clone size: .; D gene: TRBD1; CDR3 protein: CASSMTGRTEAFF; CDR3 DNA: TGTGCCAGTAGTATGACAGGGCGCACTGAAGCTTTCTTT
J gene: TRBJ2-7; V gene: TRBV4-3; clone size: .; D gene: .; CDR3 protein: CASSQDPGLFYEQYF; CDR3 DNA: TGCGCCAGCAGCCAAGATCCCGGACTCTTCTACGAGCAGTACTTC
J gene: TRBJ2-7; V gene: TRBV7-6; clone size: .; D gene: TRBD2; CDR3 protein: CASSLGGGSTYEQYF; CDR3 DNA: TGTGCCAGCAGCTTAGGCGGGGGTTCAACCTACGAGCAGTACTTC